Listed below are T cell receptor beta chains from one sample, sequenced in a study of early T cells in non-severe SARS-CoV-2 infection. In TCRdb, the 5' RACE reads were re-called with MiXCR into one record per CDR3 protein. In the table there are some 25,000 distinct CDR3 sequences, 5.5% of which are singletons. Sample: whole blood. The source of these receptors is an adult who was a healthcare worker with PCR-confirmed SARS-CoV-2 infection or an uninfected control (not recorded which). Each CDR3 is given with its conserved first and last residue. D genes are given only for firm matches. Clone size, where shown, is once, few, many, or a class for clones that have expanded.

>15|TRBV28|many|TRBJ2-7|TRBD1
CASSTRGTGRSEQYF
TGTGCCAGCAGTACTAGGGGGACAGGGAGGAGCGAGCAGTACTTC
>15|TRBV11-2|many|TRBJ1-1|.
CASSPRRAGNTEAFF
TGTGCCAGCAGCCCCCGGAGAGCAGGGAACACTGAAGCTTTCTTT
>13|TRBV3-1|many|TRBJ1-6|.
CASSQADNSPLHF
TGTGCCAGCAGCCAAGCAGATAATTCACCCCTCCACTTT
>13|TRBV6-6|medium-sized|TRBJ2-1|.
CASSPTRLNEQFF
TGTGCCAGCAGTCCGACTAGGTTGAATGAGCAGTTCTTC
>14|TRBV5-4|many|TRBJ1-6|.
CASRKGSYNSPLHF
TGTGCCAGCAGGAAGGGCTCCTATAATTCACCCCTCCACTTT
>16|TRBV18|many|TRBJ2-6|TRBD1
CASSRTGGFGANVLTF
TGTGCCAGCTCGCGGACAGGGGGCTTTGGGGCCAACGTCCTGACTTTC
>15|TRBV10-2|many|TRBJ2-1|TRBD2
CASSLRGGSYNEQFF
TGCGCCAGCAGCTTACGCGGGGGGTCTTACAATGAGCAGTTCTTC
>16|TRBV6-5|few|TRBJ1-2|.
CASSYRHPSMGYGYTF
TGTGCCAGCAGTTACCGGCACCCCTCAATGGGCTATGGCTACACCTTC
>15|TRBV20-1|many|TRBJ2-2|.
CSAIEPGLRAGELFF
TGCAGTGCTATAGAACCGGGCCTGCGGGCCGGGGAGCTGTTTTTT
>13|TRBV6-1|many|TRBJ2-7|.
CASTPHWDYEQYF
TGTGCCAGCACTCCGCATTGGGACTACGAGCAGTACTTC
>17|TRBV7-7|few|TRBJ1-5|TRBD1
CASSLVGGGQGYQPQHF
TGTGCTAGCAGCTTAGTAGGAGGGGGACAGGGGTACCAGCCCCAGCATTTT
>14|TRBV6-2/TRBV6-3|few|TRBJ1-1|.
CASSSVGRNTEAFF
TGTGCCAGCAGCTCCGTGGGGAGGAACACTGAAGCTTTCTTT
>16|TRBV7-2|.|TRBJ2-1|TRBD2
CASSSVGGSSYNEQFF
TGTGCCAGCAGCTCCGTCGGCGGGAGCTCCTACAATGAGCAGTTCTTC
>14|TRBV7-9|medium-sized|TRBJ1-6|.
CASSLHRDNSPLHF
TGTGCCAGCAGCCTCCACAGAGATAATTCACCCCTCCACTTT
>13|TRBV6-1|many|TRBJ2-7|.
CASSEFSRGEQYF
TGTGCCAGCAGTGAGTTCTCCCGGGGTGAGCAGTACTTC
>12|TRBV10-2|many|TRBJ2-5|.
CASGSSGETQYF
TGCGCCAGCGGATCTAGTGGAGAGACCCAGTACTTC